This TCR beta chain came from a study of blood T cell repertoires in COVID-19. CDR1 is GTSNPN and CDR2 is SVGIG in the germline V gene (reference sequence). The CDR3 contains 16 residues. The V and J ends lost 0 bases and 0 bases respectively, with 12 bases between them. This clone was found a few times. Original handling: Using reference gene primer amplification, nucleated cell counts were estimated. The data were produced by immunoSEQ multiplex PCR, yet TCRdb's version contains in-frame clones alone and is incomplete. The V and J calls and clone size come from that table; D and trimming were worked out from the DNA. Among more than 150,000 clones listed, 65% to 85% were seen once.

Sequencing input: peripheral blood. This receptor was identified in a woman between 25 and 40 years old with acute or convalescent COVID-19. The chain couples TRBV30 to TRBJ1-5; D is undetermined. This CDR3 is CAWSVLGGYSNQPQHF. DNA of the CDR3: TGTGCCTGGAGTGTACTAGGAGGGTATAGCAATCAGCCCCAGCATTTT. Full variable domain (outside the CDR3, taken from reference TRBV30 and TRBJ1-5): SQTIHQWPATLVQPVGSPLSLECTVEGTSNPNLYWYRQAAGRGLQLLFYSVGIGQISSEVPQNLSASRPQDRQFILSSKKLLLSDSGFYLCAWSVLGGYSNQPQHFGDGTRLSIL.